What follows is one T cell receptor beta chain and its context. The sample comes from a study of shared clonotypes between healthy human individuals. CD45RO-negative CD8 cells positively selected for CCR7 made up the naive population, which excluded terminally differentiated effector memory CD45RA+ cells. This CDR3 comprises 12 residues. From germline, CDR1 is SEHNR and CDR2 FQNEAQ (reference sequence). The V and J ends lost 2 bases and 7 bases respectively, with 6 bases between them. Sequencing used immunoSEQ multiplex PCR; TCRdb keeps in-frame clones, though not all of them. The table lists approximately 1.9 million clones, 80% to 95% of them singletons, with around 1.7% in the top ten.

Sequences were obtained from naive CD8+ T cells from PBMCs. This clonotype was sampled from a man younger than 35 in good health. Some clones in this sample may be carry-over from other donors' samples. The chain recombines TRBV7-9 with TRBJ2-1, with D unresolved. CDR3: CASSLLSNEQFF. As DNA, the CDR3 is TGTGCCAGCAGCTTATTATCAAATGAGCAGTTCTTC.